Each of the 27 T cell receptor beta chains below was sequenced from the same sample in a study of T cell responses to AZD1222 COVID-19 vaccine. The data were produced by immunoSEQ multiplex PCR, yet TCRdb's version contains in-frame clones alone and is incomplete. The table shows approximately 90,000 clones, with around 90% occurring only once. The sequencing used peripheral blood, collected on day 0 of AZD1222 vaccination. The receptors originated from an adult in good health.

The chain uses TRBV30 and TRBJ1-5; possible D gene TRBD1, 5 bases. V was trimmed by 4 bases and J by 3 bases, leaving 7 bases between them. The germline V gene has CDR1 GTSNPN and CDR2 SVGIG (reference sequence). The CDR3 extends over 12 amino acids. The CDR3 protein is CAWKQDNQPQHF. CDR3 in DNA: TGTGCCTGGAAACAGGACAATCAGCCCCAGCATTTT.

The V gene is TRBV5-1, the J gene TRBJ2-2; D remains ambiguous. The CDR3 length is 14 residues. The ends were cut back, 2 bases at V and 2 bases at J, with 7 bases in the middle. In germline, CDR1 is SGHRS, CDR2 YFSETQ. The chain's CDR3 is CASSFELNTGELFF. CDR3 DNA sequence: TGCGCCAGCAGCTTTGAGTTAAACACCGGGGAGCTGTTTTTT.

J is TRBJ1-3 and V is TRBV3-1 (or the pseudogene TRBV3-2); no reliable D call. Germline V gene data show CDR1 as LGHDT and CDR2 as YNNKEL (reference sequence). V was pared by 4 bases and J by 0 bases, with 7 bases between. This CDR3 has 14 residues. The CDR3 coding sequence is TGTGCCAGCAGCCCCCAGAGCTCTGGAAACACCATATATTTT. This codes for CASSPQSSGNTIYF.

The J gene is TRBJ1-4, the V gene TRBV3-1 (or the pseudogene TRBV3-2), with no clear D. The V and J ends lost 3 bases and 6 bases respectively, with 14 bases between them. The CDR3 runs 15 residues. CDR1 is LGHDT and CDR2 is YNNKEL in the germline V gene (reference sequence). The CDR3 loop reads CASSHRSILYEKLFF. The CDR3 region has the DNA TGTGCCAGCAGCCATAGAAGTATCCTTTATGAAAAACTGTTTTTT.

The rearrangement links TRBV11-1 to TRBJ2-5; perhaps TRBD2 as D (6 bases). There are 12 residues in the CDR3. Trimming shortened V by 8 bases and J by 2 bases, and 9 bases separated the two germline ends. Germline V gene sequence: CDR1 SGHAT, CDR2 FQDESV (reference sequence). The CDR3 here is CASGDFQETQYF. CDR3 sequence (DNA): TGTGCCAGCGGGGACTTTCAAGAGACCCAGTACTTC.

This rearrangement joins TRBV28 to TRBJ2-6; 11 nucleotides agree with TRBD1. J lost 0 bases, V lost 4 bases, and 5 bases had no gene match. The germline V gene encodes CDR1 MDHEN and CDR2 SYDVKM. The CDR3 consists of 18 residues. CDR3 region: CASSSPGTGGSGANVLTF. The CDR3 bases are TGTGCCAGCAGTTCTCCCGGGACAGGGGGCTCTGGGGCCAACGTCCTGACTTTC.

The chain is built from TRBV24-1 and TRBJ2-5, with D perhaps matching TRBD2 (5 bases). The CDR3 covers 12 residues. V was pared by 8 bases and J by 5 bases, with 11 bases between. Germline loops: CDR1 KGHDR, CDR2 SFDVKD. This CDR3 reads CATTGNSETQYF. The DNA of the CDR3 is TGTGCCACCACGGGGAACTCGGAGACCCAGTACTTC.

The rearrangement joins TRBV3-1 (or the pseudogene TRBV3-2) to TRBJ2-1, with 10 bases identical to TRBD1. The CDR3 totals 17 residues. The junction had 6 bases not matched to a gene; V was cut back by 0 bases and J by 4 bases. Germline assignment: CDR1 LGHDT and CDR2 YNNKEL (reference sequence). The CDR3 bases are TGTGCCAGCAGCCAAGATCAGGGGACAGGGGTGTACAATGAGCAGTTCTTC. It yields the protein CASSQDQGTGVYNEQFF.

This chain joins TRBV27 and TRBJ2-7; TRBD2 matches 9 bases. J gave up 6 bases and V 4 bases, and 4 bases lay outside the gene matches. The CDR3 is 13 residues long. From germline, CDR1 is MNHEY and CDR2 SMNVEV (reference sequence). CDR3: CASSWGGRAEQYF. The CDR3 coding sequence is TGTGCCAGCAGTTGGGGCGGGAGGGCCGAGCAGTACTTC.

The chain employs TRBV27 and TRBJ1-6; D is unclear. Germline assignment: CDR1 MNHEY and CDR2 SMNVEV (reference sequence). The CDR3 is 13 residues long. Trimming took off 2 bases at V and 9 bases at J, with 8 bases between the two ends. CDR3 bases: TGTGCCAGCAGTTTAGATGTGGGTTCACCCCTCCACTTT. Its protein product is CASSLDVGSPLHF.

The chain carries TRBV2 and TRBJ2-3; D uncertain. Germline V gene sequence: CDR1 SNHLY, CDR2 FYNNEI. V was cut by 4 bases and J by 0 bases, with 11 bases left in between. This CDR3 has 15 residues. In DNA, the CDR3 is TGTGCCAGCAGTGGGGGATTAACTAGCACAGATACGCAGTATTTT. Its translation: CASSGGLTSTDTQYF.

This clone was observed once. This chain uses TRBV6-2 or TRBV6-3 with TRBJ1-5; D unclear. V was shortened by 2 bases and J by 0 bases, with 8 bases between the two germline ends. This CDR3 spans 15 amino acids. CDR1 is MNHEY and CDR2 is SVGEGT in the germline V gene. The CDR3 DNA follows: TGTGCCAGCAGTTACAGGACGGATAGCAATCAGCCCCAGCATTTT. This codes for CASSYRTDSNQPQHF.

The chain links TRBV5-5 to TRBJ2-5; no firm D call. CDR3 length: 12 amino acids. V gave up 2 bases and J gave up 5 bases, with 7 bases separating them. Germline V gene data show CDR1 as SGHKS and CDR2 as YYEKEE (reference sequence). The CDR3 here is CASSLVRETQYF. CDR3 in DNA: TGTGCCAGCAGCTTAGTGCGGGAGACCCAGTACTTC.

The gene calls are TRBV9 and TRBJ2-3; either TRBD1 or TRBD2 may supply D (6 bases each). The V gene's germline CDR1 is SGDLS and CDR2 YYNGEE. The V and J ends lost 0 bases and 4 bases respectively, with 12 bases between them. The CDR3 contains 15 residues. This chain's CDR3 is CASSVGGGHPDTQYF. The CDR3 bases are TGTGCCAGCAGCGTAGGAGGGGGGCACCCAGATACGCAGTATTTT.

This chain uses TRBV28 with TRBJ2-5; 8 bases fit TRBD1. V lost 11 bases, J lost 7 bases, and 9 bases stayed unmatched. This CDR3 region has 12 residues. The V gene's germline CDR1 is MDHEN and CDR2 SYDVKM. The CDR3 nucleotides read TGTGCCCAGGGGGCGATCGGTGGGACCCAGTACTTC. It codes for CAQGAIGGTQYF.

V is TRBV7-9 and J is TRBJ2-7; 7 bases fit TRBD1. This CDR3 is built from 14 residues. The ends lost 4 bases at V and 3 bases at J; junction bases unmatched: 6. CDR1 is SEHNR and CDR2 is FQNEAQ in the germline V gene (reference sequence). The CDR3 DNA reads TGTGCCAGCAGCTCCTCCGGGACAGTCTACGAGCAGTACTTC. Its protein is CASSSSGTVYEQYF. Supplemented by reference TRBV7-9 and TRBJ2-7, the full variable domain reads DTGVSQNPRHKITKRGQNVTFRCDPISEHNRLYWYRQTLGQGPEFLTYFQNEAQLEKSRLLSDRFSAERPKGSFSTLEIQRTEQGDSAMYLCASSSSGTVYEQYFGPGTRLTVT.

The rearrangement uses TRBV5-5 and TRBJ1-5; tentatively, D is TRBD1 (6 bases). Per the germline V gene, CDR1 is SGHKS and CDR2 is YYEKEE (reference sequence). The CDR3 sequence is 16 residues long. Trimming cost V 0 bases and J 7 bases, with 17 bases left between them. The CDR3 protein is CASSLGDVGAGQPQHF. The CDR3 DNA sequence: TGTGCCAGCAGCTTGGGTGACGTGGGGGCAGGGCAGCCCCAGCATTTT.

The chain is built from TRBV4-1 and TRBJ2-1; D might be TRBD2 (6 bases). Trimming left V 7 bases short and J 2 bases short, with 18 bases between. Germline CDR1 is MGHRA and CDR2 is YSYEKL. The CDR3 is 16 residues long. The DNA of the CDR3 is TGCGCCAGCACCTCAGCGGGCGGGCTCGCCTACAATGAGCAGTTCTTC. Its translation is CASTSAGGLAYNEQFF.

J is TRBJ1-1 and V is TRBV6-5; no definite D call. CDR3 length: 13 residues. Germline loops: CDR1 MNHEY, CDR2 SVGAGI. V was shortened by 2 bases and J by 7 bases, with 11 bases between the two germline ends. The CDR3 protein is CASSYGRNLEAFF. The CDR3 region has the DNA TGTGCCAGCAGTTACGGCAGGAACCTTGAAGCTTTCTTT.

The CDR3 is CASSYSGSGGHEQYF. The CDR3 DNA follows: TGTGCCAGCAGTTACTCGGGGTCAGGGGGGCACGAGCAGTACTTC. V is TRBV6-5 and J is TRBJ2-7, with a possible D match to TRBD1 (7 bases). The V gene's germline CDR1 is MNHEY and CDR2 SVGAGI. Trimming removed 0 bases from V and 5 bases from J, with 14 bases in between. The CDR3 runs to 15 residues.

The chain combines TRBV10-3 with TRBJ2-1, with D maybe TRBD2 (6 bases). Germline V gene lookup returns CDR1 ENHRY and CDR2 SYGVKD. Trimming pared 4 bases from V and 6 bases from J, leaving 16 bases between. This CDR3 is built from 15 residues. The DNA of the CDR3 is TGTGCCATCAGTGGGGCTGCGGGACCGGGCAATGAGCAGTTCTTC. It translates to CAISGAAGPGNEQFF.

This chain connects TRBV14 to TRBJ1-1; D call uncertain. The V end was cut by 4 bases, the J end by 3 bases, with 9 bases between. Germline-derived CDR1 and CDR2 are SGHDN and FVKESK. This CDR3 region has 13 residues. The CDR3 DNA reads TGTGCCAGCAGCCGAGCCGGGGACACTGAAGCTTTCTTT. Protein sequence: CASSRAGDTEAFF.

V gene TRBV4-3 combines with J gene TRBJ2-7, with TRBD2 matching over 8 bases. CDR1 and CDR2 (germline): LGHNA, YSLEER. This CDR3 is 16 amino acids long. Germline trimming cut 4 bases from V and 0 bases from J; bases unmatched to any gene: 8. The CDR3 here is CASSPTLAGSSYEQYF. The CDR3 nucleotides read TGCGCCAGCAGCCCTACTCTAGCGGGTAGCTCCTACGAGCAGTACTTC.

This chain connects TRBV25-1 to TRBJ1-4; D is unresolved. The ends were cut back, 7 bases at V and 7 bases at J, with 22 bases in the middle. The CDR3 sequence is 16 residues long. In germline, CDR1 is MGHDK, CDR2 SYGVNS. The CDR3 sequence: CASNAAGVIGSEKLFF. The CDR3 DNA follows: TGTGCCAGCAATGCCGCCGGAGTAATAGGGTCTGAAAAACTGTTTTTT.

This clone was detected only once. V gene TRBV9 combines with J gene TRBJ2-1, with 8 positions matching TRBD2. Germline values: CDR1 SGDLS, CDR2 YYNGEE. After removal of 0 bases from V and 8 bases from J, the junction contained 4 bases not matched to a gene. The CDR3 is 14 amino acids. This CDR3 is CASSVAGGHYEQFF. Here the CDR3 DNA reads TGTGCCAGCAGCGTAGCGGGGGGGCATTATGAGCAGTTCTTC.

The CDR3 is CATSDEQDYGYTF. The CDR3 region has the DNA TGTGCCACCAGTGATGAACAGGATTACGGCTACACCTTC. The chain joins TRBV24-1 to TRBJ1-2; D may be TRBD1 (5 bases). CDR1 KGHDR and CDR2 SFDVKD come from the germline V gene. The CDR3 runs to 13 residues. Trimming cost V 3 bases and J 8 bases, with 12 bases left between them.

This chain links TRBV5-1 with TRBJ2-7; D is ambiguous. The CDR3 has 15 residues. The V end lost 4 bases, the J end lost 0 bases, and 14 bases lay between the germline ends. The germline CDR1 and CDR2 sequences are SGHRS and YFSETQ. The CDR3 spells CASSNTGPGSYEQYF. The CDR3 nucleotides read TGCGCCAGCAGCAACACCGGGCCCGGCTCCTACGAGCAGTACTTC.